These 4 T cell receptor beta chains originate from one sample sequenced in a study of shared clonotypes between healthy human individuals (dated by TCRdb to the early 2020s). The receptor library was made with the immunoSEQ multiplex PCR assay. This immuneACCESS table, as held by TCRdb, lists in-frame sequences with V and J called but not all clones. Of the missing ones, under half trace to an unresolved V gene in checked studies; the others have no known cause. The sample table holds roughly 320,000 clones, of which roughly 91% were seen once. The ten largest make up 15% to 20% of the sample. The material sequenced was memory CD8+ T cells sorted from blood. The intended sense of this specimen's cell subset or site label: CD45RO+ cells pooled with CCR7-negative TemRA cells. All receptors derive from a man aged 18 to 29 in good health.

This clone has only one observation. The gene calls are TRBV7-9 and TRBJ2-6, with 10 bases aligning to TRBD1. CDR3 length: 16 amino acids. Germline CDR1 is SEHNR and CDR2 is FQNEAQ (reference sequence). V lost 4 bases to trimming and J lost 3 bases; unmatched junction nucleotides: 3. DNA of the CDR3: TGTGCCAGCAGCTCCGGGACAGGGGATGGGGCCAACGTCCTGACTTTC. It yields the protein CASSSGTGDGANVLTF.

The chain is built from TRBV6-1 and TRBJ1-5; D perhaps matches TRBD1 (5 bases). CDR3 length: 16 amino acids. Germline-derived CDR1 and CDR2 are MNHNS and SASEGT. Trimming took 3 bases from V and 5 from J, leaving 17 bases between them. CDR3 residues: CASSEEKGPLDQPQHF. The CDR3 DNA sequence: TGTGCCAGCAGTGAGGAAAAGGGACCGCTGGATCAGCCCCAGCATTTT.

In its sample, this clone was seen once. V is TRBV4-1 and J is TRBJ2-7; the D gene is possibly TRBD2 (6 bases). V was trimmed by 1 base and J by 4 bases, leaving 17 bases between them. CDR3 length equals 16 residues. CDR1 and CDR2 (germline): MGHRA, YSYEKL. CDR3 sequence reads: CASSQVGRGLSYEQYF. For the CDR3, the DNA is TGCGCCAGCAGCCAAGTGGGGCGGGGACTCTCTTACGAGCAGTACTTC.

The chain has TRBV19 and TRBJ1-5; 9 bases fit TRBD1. Germline lookup yields CDR1 LNHDA and CDR2 SQIVND (reference sequence). This CDR3 contains 16 residues. CDR3 DNA sequence: TGTGCTAGTTGTAAGGACAGGGGTTGGAGCAATCAGCCCCAGCATTTT. Amino acids: CASCKDRGWSNQPQHF.